Below are 9 T cell receptor beta chains sequenced from a single sample in a study of cytotoxic CD8 clonotypes in ibrutinib-treated CLL. The repertoire was sequenced with immunoSEQ multiplex PCR; TCRdb's copy has only in-frame clones and lacks some. The sample carries around 310,000 clones, 70% to 80% recorded once. Sequencing was performed on PBMCs, taken before ibrutinib treatment. Every receptor here comes from a human donor with chronic lymphocytic leukemia.

This chain links TRBV28 with TRBJ2-3, with 7 bases fitting TRBD2. V lost 3 bases to trimming and J lost 1 base; unmatched junction nucleotides: 4. The CDR3 has 15 residues. Germline CDR1 reads MDHEN; CDR2 reads SYDVKM. The CDR3, as DNA: TGTGCCAGCAGTTTGCGGAGCGGGGGCACAGATACGCAGTATTTT. Translation gives CASSLRSGGTDTQYF. Full variable domain (remainder filled in from reference TRBV28 and TRBJ2-3): DVKVTQSSRYLVKRTGEKVFLECVQDMDHENMFWYRQDPGLGLRLIYFSYDVKMKEKGDIPEGYSVSREKKERFSLILESASTNQTSMYLCASSLRSGGTDTQYFGPGTRLTVL.

The chain links TRBV6-1 to TRBJ2-7; D unclear. The V and J ends lost 7 bases and 2 bases respectively, with 15 bases between them. The CDR3 sequence is 14 residues long. CDR1 is MNHNS, CDR2 SASEGT, per germline. The chain's CDR3 is CASTIYSPTYEQYF. The CDR3 DNA reads TGTGCCAGCACTATATATAGTCCCACCTACGAGCAGTACTTC.

Notes on this clone: At one boundary the junction diverges from the germline segment, which might be a read error. J is TRBJ2-2 and V is TRBV7-7; D remains ambiguous. The CDR3 is made up of 14 amino acids. Germline-derived CDR1 and CDR2 are SSHAT and FNYEAQ (reference sequence). DNA for the CDR3: TGTGCTAGCAGCCCTGCGCATGGCACCGGGGAGCTGTTTTTT. Translated: CASSPAHGTGELFF.

This clone was picked up one time. This chain connects TRBV15 to TRBJ2-3; 9 bases are a match to TRBD1. Germline values: CDR1 LNHNV, CDR2 YYDKDF (reference sequence). V lost 5 bases and J lost 4; bases outside the gene matches: 4. CDR3 size: 14 residues. This CDR3 is CATSDRQGADTQYF. CDR3 DNA sequence: TGTGCCACCAGCGACCGACAGGGGGCAGATACGCAGTATTTT.

The chain couples TRBV28 to TRBJ2-3; perhaps D is TRBD1 or TRBD2 (5 bases each). The germline gives CDR1 MDHEN, CDR2 SYDVKM. The ends were cut back, 2 bases at V and 13 bases at J, with 19 bases in the middle. The CDR3 sequence is 14 residues long. In DNA form, the CDR3 reads TGTGCCAGCAGTTTAGATACCGGGACCATGGTGGAGTATTTT. This translates into CASSLDTGTMVEYF.

The rearrangement joins TRBV20-1 to TRBJ2-7; D is ambiguous. Germline V gene sequence: CDR1 DFQATT, CDR2 SNEGSKA (reference sequence). The CDR3 is 11 residues long. V lost 4 bases to trimming and J lost 3 bases, with 7 bases between them. CDR3: CSAMTSYEQYF. DNA for the CDR3: TGCAGTGCTATGACCAGCTACGAGCAGTACTTC.

This chain joins TRBV5-1 and TRBJ2-1; unclear D gene. The CDR3 covers 13 residues. The germline V gene encodes CDR1 SGHRS and CDR2 YFSETQ. The germline V and J ends were trimmed by 2 bases and 4 bases, with 7 bases remaining between them. The CDR3 DNA sequence: TGCGCCAGCAGCTTTGGCCAATACAATGAGCAGTTCTTC. This sequence encodes CASSFGQYNEQFF.

This chain connects TRBV5-1 to TRBJ2-1; D gene uncertain. The germline gives CDR1 SGHRS, CDR2 YFSETQ. The CDR3 totals 15 residues. V was cut by 0 bases and J by 3 bases, with 10 bases left in between. The CDR3 nucleotides are TGCGCCAGCAGCTTGGAGACTCCCATCTACAATGAGCAGTTCTTC. This encodes CASSLETPIYNEQFF.

The rearrangement joins TRBV6-1 to TRBJ1-1; the D gene is possibly TRBD1 (6 bases). Trimming left V 1 base short and J 1 base short, with 10 bases between. This CDR3 comprises 15 residues. CDR1 is MNHNS, CDR2 SASEGT, per germline. The CDR3: CASSEGVGGNTEAFF. CDR3 coding DNA: TGTGCCAGCAGTGAAGGGGTAGGGGGGAACACTGAAGCTTTCTTT.